The 18 T cell receptor beta chains given below trace back to one sample, sequenced in a study of CD8+ T cells in alopecia areata. Extracted RNA was reverse transcribed into cDNA, the sequencing template. Here immunoSEQ multiplex PCR was the method, and the copy in TCRdb shows in-frame clones only, minus some. The profile covers 200,000 to 250,000 clones, with 56% appearing a single time and 4% to 6% taken by the ten largest. The sample was CD8+ T cells sorted from blood. The receptors originated from a human donor in good health.

The chain uses TRBV15 and TRBJ1-5, with D unclear. V was shortened by 8 bases and J by 8 bases, with 22 bases between the two germline ends. The CDR3 is 15 amino acids. Germline CDR1 reads LNHNV; CDR2 reads YYDKDF (reference sequence). CDR3 DNA: TGTGCCACCTCCTACCGACTTTCCCCCGACGAGCCCCAGCATTTT. Translated: CATSYRLSPDEPQHF.

The rearrangement joins TRBV5-6 to TRBJ2-3; D call uncertain. V lost 0 bases to trimming and J lost 6 bases, with 14 bases between them. This CDR3 comprises 15 residues. Germline lookup yields CDR1 SGHDT and CDR2 YYEEEE. The CDR3 DNA is TGTGCCAGCAGCTTGGGTGGCAGTATATCGGATACGCAGTATTTT. Its translation is CASSLGGSISDTQYF.

This clone was observed a few times. This rearrangement joins TRBV29-1 to TRBJ2-1; D unclear. Trimming took 3 bases from V and 9 from J, leaving 9 bases between them. The CDR3 is made up of 11 amino acids. Per the germline V gene, CDR1 is SQVTM and CDR2 is ANQGSEA. DNA for the CDR3: TGCAGCGTTGAGAAGCAGACTGAGCAGTTCTTC. Translation gives CSVEKQTEQFF.

V gene TRBV30 combines with J gene TRBJ2-3, with 9 bases aligning to TRBD2. V gave up 3 bases and J gave up 5 bases; unmatched junction bases: 9. Germline loops: CDR1 GTSNPN, CDR2 SVGIG (reference sequence). This CDR3 is built from 15 residues. This chain's CDR3 is CAWREGGGAGDTQYF. In nucleotides, the CDR3 is TGTGCCTGGAGAGAGGGCGGGGGGGCTGGAGATACGCAGTATTTT.

CDR3 in DNA: TGTGCCAGCAGTTCGCAGGAGGGGACAGCCTACTACAATGAGCAGTTCTTC. Residues: CASSSQEGTAYYNEQFF. The chain has TRBV27 and TRBJ2-1; tentative D call: TRBD1 (7 bases). The CDR3 is 17 residues long. Trimming shortened V by 4 bases and J by 3 bases, and 19 bases separated the two germline ends. Germline V lookup: CDR1 MNHEY, CDR2 SMNVEV (reference sequence).

In this sample, this clone turned up a few times. The rearrangement joins TRBV29-1 to TRBJ2-1; D is perhaps TRBD1 (6 bases). Per the germline V gene, CDR1 is SQVTM and CDR2 is ANQGSEA. The CDR3 loop spans 14 amino acids. V was shortened by 8 bases and J by 0 bases, with 14 bases between the two germline ends. The CDR3 nucleotides are TGCAGCCTCACAGGGCCAGTCTCCTACAATGAGCAGTTCTTC. This codes for CSLTGPVSYNEQFF.

This clone was recorded a few times. DNA of the CDR3: TGTGCCAGCAGCTCCCTGGGAGCCCAAGAGACCCAGTACTTC. Encoded protein: CASSSLGAQETQYF. The rearrangement uses TRBV7-9 and TRBJ2-5; D is possibly TRBD2 (5 bases). Per germline, CDR1 SEHNR and CDR2 FQNEAQ (reference sequence). Trimming took off 4 bases at V and 1 base at J, with 10 bases between the two ends. This CDR3 has 14 residues.

The CDR3 DNA reads TGTGCCAGCAGCCCTCCGGGGGACTTTTCCTACAATGAGCAGTTCTTC. Translating it yields CASSPPGDFSYNEQFF. V usage is TRBV9 and J usage is TRBJ2-1, with D possibly matching TRBD2 (6 bases). V lost 4 bases and J 1 base, leaving 15 bases between the germline ends. Germline V lookup: CDR1 SGDLS, CDR2 YYNGEE. The CDR3 runs 16 residues.

By share, this clone ranks as medium-sized. The chain couples TRBV9 to TRBJ2-5; the match to TRBD1 covers 8 bases. Looked up from germline, CDR1 is SGDLS and CDR2 is YYNGEE. The CDR3 has 15 amino acids. With 6 bases clipped from V and 10 bases from J, the junction kept 17 bases outside the gene matches. DNA of the CDR3: TGTGCCAGCACCAAAAAAGGGACAGGCCCTGCGATCCAGTACTTC. This gives the protein CASTKKGTGPAIQYF.

The rearrangement uses TRBV25-1 and TRBJ2-2, with TRBD2 as a possible D gene (5 bases). CDR3 length: 14 residues. V shed 6 bases and J shed 4 bases, with 12 bases lying between them. Per the germline V gene, CDR1 is MGHDK and CDR2 is SYGVNS. The CDR3 spells CASSEGRSTGELFF. CDR3 in DNA: TGTGCCAGCAGCGAGGGTCGGTCCACCGGGGAGCTGTTTTTT.

This rearrangement joins TRBV2 to TRBJ1-1; tentatively, D is TRBD1 (6 bases). CDR3 length: 11 amino acids. The V gene's germline CDR1 is SNHLY and CDR2 FYNNEI. Written as DNA, the CDR3 is TGTGTCCGGGGGCGAGAGGGTGAAGCTTTCTTT. Translating it yields CVRGREGEAFF.

The chain carries TRBV4-1 and TRBJ1-6; perhaps TRBD1 as D (6 bases). With 4 bases removed from V and 9 bases from J, the gap between germline ends came to 19 bases. Germline values: CDR1 MGHRA, CDR2 YSYEKL. CDR3 size: 16 residues. CDR3 nucleotides: TGCGCCAGCAGCCTAGCCCTCCAGGGGTTGAGTTCACCCCTCCACTTT. Its translation: CASSLALQGLSSPLHF.

This clone was observed a single time. V and J are TRBV29-1 and TRBJ2-2, with D possibly TRBD2 on 5 matching bases. The CDR3 has 14 amino acids. Germline CDR1 SQVTM, CDR2 ANQGSEA. V was clipped by 8 bases and J by 4 bases, with 17 bases between them. The CDR3 DNA is TGCAGCTCCCGTTCGGGATCCGGCACCGGGGAGCTGTTTTTT. This translates into CSSRSGSGTGELFF.

The gene calls are TRBV27 and TRBJ1-1, with D possibly being TRBD1 (5 bases). V dropped 4 bases and J dropped 0 bases, with 15 bases sitting between them. CDR1 and CDR2 from the germline V gene are MNHEY and SMNVEV (reference sequence). This CDR3 region has 16 residues. DNA for the CDR3: TGTGCCAGCAGTTCGGGACCGCTACCTCTGAACACTGAAGCTTTCTTT. It yields the protein CASSSGPLPLNTEAFF.

This clone was counted between two and nine times. The genes are TRBV2 and TRBJ1-2; TRBD1 is a possible D gene (5 bases). Deletions cut 8 bases from V and 0 bases from J, with 10 bases between. The CDR3 has 13 residues. Germline V gene data show CDR1 as SNHLY and CDR2 as FYNNEI. The CDR3 coding sequence is TGTGCCAGCCTATTGGACACTAACTATGGCTACACCTTC. Residues: CASLLDTNYGYTF. Combining the CDR3 with reference TRBV2 and TRBJ1-2 gives the whole variable domain EPEVTQTPSHQVTQMGQEVILRCVPISNHLYFYWYRQILGQKVEFLVSFYNNEISEKSEIFDDQFSVERPDGSNFTLKIRSTKLEDSAMYFCASLLDTNYGYTFGSGTRLTVV.

This chain connects TRBV4-2 to TRBJ2-7; tentative D call: TRBD2 (6 bases). The CDR3 has 16 amino acids. V was trimmed by 4 bases and J by 2 bases, leaving 18 bases between them. Germline assignment: CDR1 LGHNA and CDR2 YNFKEQ. The CDR3 spells CASSPNAGTGPYEQYF. Here the CDR3 DNA reads TGTGCCAGCAGCCCAAACGCCGGGACTGGCCCCTACGAGCAGTACTTC.

Here the CDR3 reads CSVESLRFWVVGGHEQFF. The CDR3 DNA follows: TGCAGCGTTGAGAGTTTACGCTTTTGGGTCGTAGGGGGCCATGAGCAGTTCTTC. This chain links TRBV29-1 with TRBJ2-1; the match to TRBD1 covers 7 bases. V lost 3 bases to trimming and J lost 8 bases; unmatched junction nucleotides: 22. Germline loops: CDR1 SQVTM, CDR2 ANQGSEA. The CDR3 has 18 amino acids.

The chain links TRBV29-1 to TRBJ2-5; TRBD1 might be the D (6 bases). The germline CDR1 and CDR2 sequences are SQVTM and ANQGSEA. This CDR3 has 13 residues. Trimming stripped 0 bases from V and 1 base from J, with 6 bases between. The CDR3 reads CSVEDRGQETQYF. The CDR3 DNA reads TGCAGCGTTGAAGACAGGGGCCAAGAGACCCAGTACTTC. The complete variable domain, with remaining parts taken from reference TRBV29-1 and TRBJ2-5, reads SAVISQKPSRDICQRGTSLTIQCQVDSQVTMMFWYRQQPGQSLTLIATANQGSEATYESGFVIDKFPISRPNLTFSTLTVSNMSPEDSSIYLCSVEDRGQETQYFGPGTRLLVL.